Listed here are 18 T cell receptor beta chains from one sample, sequenced in a study of CD8 T cells in Susac syndrome. Random hexamers were used to reverse transcribe the RNA input (0.5 to 1 ug). TCRdb re-analysed the immunoSEQ multiplex PCR reads in MiXCR, keeping a single row per CDR3 protein. The sample holds about 150,000 distinct CDR3 sequences; approximately 95% are singletons and the top ten take about 0.08%. The sample comprised CD4+ T cells from PBMCs. Source of these receptors: a human donor with Susac syndrome.

The V call is TRBV7-9, the J call TRBJ1-3; the D is unclear. Germline V gives CDR1 SEHNR, CDR2 FQNEAQ (reference sequence). The V and J ends lost 5 bases and 2 bases respectively, with 10 bases between them. This CDR3 is built from 14 residues. CDR3: CASSTSEAGNTIYF. DNA for the CDR3: TGTGCCAGCAGCACCAGTGAAGCTGGAAACACCATATATTTT.

This clonotype was counted once. The chain is built from TRBV6-5 and TRBJ2-4; D not resolved. In germline, CDR1 is MNHEY, CDR2 SVGAGI. The CDR3 consists of 14 residues. Trimming shortened V by 5 bases and J by 0 bases, and 8 bases separated the two germline ends. CDR3 in amino acids: CASSPTIAKNIQYF. For the CDR3, the DNA is TGTGCCAGCAGTCCGACGATAGCCAAAAACATTCAGTACTTC.

This clonotype was detected once. V usage is TRBV27 and J usage is TRBJ2-3; possible D gene TRBD2, 5 bases. From germline, CDR1 is MNHEY and CDR2 SMNVEV (reference sequence). V was cut by 5 bases and J by 0 bases, with 12 bases left in between. The CDR3 is made up of 15 amino acids. CDR3 amino acids: CASSQTRTSTDTQYF. CDR3 DNA sequence: TGTGCCAGCAGTCAGACCAGGACTAGCACAGATACGCAGTATTTT.

The chain couples TRBV20-1 to TRBJ2-5; unclear D gene. Trimming cost V 5 bases and J 2 bases, with 18 bases left between them. CDR1 is DFQATT and CDR2 is SNEGSKA in the germline V gene (reference sequence). This CDR3 spans 15 amino acids. This CDR3 is CSAHRGSGRQETQYF. The CDR3 DNA is TGCAGTGCTCACCGTGGGTCGGGTAGACAAGAGACCCAGTACTTC.

The chain employs TRBV28 and TRBJ1-5, with unresolved D. Germline V gene data show CDR1 as MDHEN and CDR2 as SYDVKM. The CDR3 spans 14 residues. The V and J ends lost 6 bases and 2 bases respectively, with 11 bases between them. The CDR3 DNA sequence: TGTGCCAGCAGGCTCCGAACAGGCAATCAGCCCCAGCATTTT. Translation: CASRLRTGNQPQHF.

The chain carries TRBV20-1 and TRBJ1-1; D not resolved. CDR1 and CDR2 from the germline V gene are DFQATT and SNEGSKA (reference sequence). The CDR3 covers 15 residues. Between the trimmed V and J ends, which lost 0 bases and 0 bases, there was a span of 11 bases. The CDR3: CSARDRASMNTEAFF. The CDR3 region has the DNA TGCAGTGCTAGAGATCGGGCATCAATGAACACTGAAGCTTTCTTT.

The V gene is TRBV20-1, the J gene TRBJ2-6; D is uncertain. The germline V and J ends were trimmed by 1 base and 2 bases, with 6 bases remaining between them. The CDR3 has 14 residues. Germline lookup yields CDR1 DFQATT and CDR2 SNEGSKA (reference sequence). The CDR3 nucleotides read TGCAGTGCTAGAGGGGTTCCTGGGGCCAACGTCCTGACTTTC. As protein: CSARGVPGANVLTF.

The chain joins TRBV15 to TRBJ1-1, with D tentatively TRBD1 (6 bases). Trimming removed 0 bases from V and 4 bases from J, with 15 bases in between. The CDR3 has 16 residues. The germline V gene has CDR1 LNHNV and CDR2 YYDKDF (reference sequence). The CDR3 nucleotides are TGTGCCACCAGCAGAGATAACGGGGGCAGGGGCACTGAAGCTTTCTTT. As protein: CATSRDNGGRGTEAFF.

The chain joins TRBV29-1 to TRBJ1-1, with D perhaps TRBD1 (6 bases). The length of the CDR3 is 13 residues. Trimming removed 7 bases at V and 5 bases at J, with 17 bases between. The germline V gene encodes CDR1 SQVTM and CDR2 ANQGSEA. The CDR3 bases are TGCAGCGGACAGGTCCAACGCGAAACTGAAGCTTTCTTT. Amino acids: CSGQVQRETEAFF.

The gene calls are TRBV24-1 and TRBJ2-3; D is possibly TRBD2 (6 bases). Trimming cost V 5 bases and J 1 base, with 9 bases left between them. The CDR3 has 14 residues. Germline V gives CDR1 KGHDR, CDR2 SFDVKD. CDR3 DNA sequence: TGTGCCACCAGTGCCGGGGGTCGCACAGATACGCAGTATTTT. This translates into CATSAGGRTDTQYF.

The chain employs TRBV7-2 and TRBJ2-7, with D maybe TRBD2 (5 bases). This CDR3 contains 15 residues. From germline, CDR1 is SGHTA and CDR2 FQGNSA. V lost 5 bases and J 0 bases, leaving 14 bases between the germline ends. The CDR3 here is CASSLGAGHSYEQYF. The CDR3 DNA is TGTGCCAGCAGCCTGGGTGCGGGCCACTCCTACGAGCAGTACTTC.

This clonotype has a handful of counts. CDR3 nucleotide sequence: TGTGCCAGCAGCTCCTTACAGGGGGAAGAGACCCAGTACTTC. It is translated as CASSSLQGEETQYF. V usage is TRBV5-4 and J usage is TRBJ2-5; 8 positions match TRBD1. The junction had 4 bases not matched to a gene; V was cut back by 3 bases and J by 3 bases. This CDR3 spans 14 amino acids. Germline V CDR1 and CDR2: SGHNT, YYREEE (reference sequence).

The chain uses TRBV2 and TRBJ2-7; D uncertain. From germline, CDR1 is SNHLY and CDR2 FYNNEI. Trimming cost V 5 bases and J 1 base, with 6 bases left between them. CDR3 length: 12 amino acids. In DNA, the CDR3 is TGTGCCAGCAGTATAGGTTCCTACGAGCAGTACTTC. Translated, it gives CASSIGSYEQYF.

This clonotype appeared once. The chain couples TRBV6-5 to TRBJ1-6; no clear D. Germline V lookup: CDR1 MNHEY, CDR2 SVGAGI. This CDR3 comprises 14 residues. The ends were cut back, 6 bases at V and 10 bases at J, with 16 bases in the middle. The CDR3 region is CASRSGVNRSPLHF. The CDR3, as DNA: TGTGCCAGCAGGTCAGGCGTAAATAGGTCACCCCTCCACTTT.

The J gene is TRBJ2-7, the V gene TRBV27; 7 bases are a match to TRBD1. The CDR3 loop spans 15 amino acids. Germline V lookup: CDR1 MNHEY, CDR2 SMNVEV (reference sequence). With V trimmed by 5 bases and J by 7 bases, 14 bases remained unmatched. Here the CDR3 reads CASSGKGARRGEQYF. The CDR3 coding sequence is TGTGCCAGCAGTGGGAAGGGGGCGCGCCGTGGGGAGCAGTACTTC.

The chain has TRBV20-1 and TRBJ1-4; TRBD1 might be the D (5 bases). Germline CDR1 reads DFQATT; CDR2 reads SNEGSKA (reference sequence). Trimming cost V 2 bases and J 1 base, with 5 bases left between them. The CDR3 sequence is 13 residues long. The CDR3 reads CSARQGTNEKLFF. The CDR3 bases are TGCAGTGCTAGACAGGGAACTAATGAAAAACTGTTTTTT.

The chain employs TRBV6-6 and TRBJ2-3, with TRBD1 matching over 7 bases. Germline V lookup: CDR1 MNHNY, CDR2 SVGAGI (reference sequence). J lost 1 base, V lost 9 bases, and 4 bases had no gene match. The CDR3 is 13 amino acids. CDR3 loop: CASQDRRTDTQYF. The CDR3 bases are TGTGCCAGTCAGGACAGGCGCACAGATACGCAGTATTTT.

V and J are TRBV27 and TRBJ2-3; 11 bases are a match to TRBD2. The CDR3 loop spans 17 amino acids. The junction had 9 bases not matched to a gene; V was cut back by 5 bases and J by 2 bases. Germline V lookup: CDR1 MNHEY, CDR2 SMNVEV (reference sequence). The CDR3, as DNA: TGTGCCAGCAGTCCCCATAGACTAGCGGGGTACACAGATACGCAGTATTTT. This translates into CASSPHRLAGYTDTQYF.